The 11 T cell receptor beta chains listed next were all sequenced from one sample in a study of vaccination and CD4 T cells after COVID-19. The Oncomine TCR Beta short-read assay was applied to DNA of cultured CD4+ T cells. TCRdb processed the PCR reads anew with MiXCR; each CDR3 protein has one entry. This table holds almost 20,000 distinct CDR3 sequences, approximately 52% found once. These receptors' targets are unknown. Treatment defined: approximately 9-day PBMC culture with coronavirus spike peptide pools or control peptides (ViraFEST assay). Sequenced material: CD4+ T cells from blood, cultured in vitro. The receptors shown here come from a human donor who had recovered from COVID-19.

This clonotype showed up just a few times. The chain carries TRBV24-1 and TRBJ2-7, with D possibly being TRBD1 (5 bases). V shed 2 bases and J shed 2 bases, with 9 bases lying between them. CDR1 is KGHDR, CDR2 SFDVKD, per germline. The CDR3 consists of 14 residues. The CDR3, as DNA: TGTGCCACCAGTGATTCGACAGCCGCCTACGAGCAGTACTTC. Translation: CATSDSTAAYEQYF.

This chain uses TRBV6-1 with TRBJ2-3, with 8 positions matching TRBD1. The CDR3 runs to 16 residues. In germline, CDR1 is MNHNS, CDR2 SASEGT. Losses at the gene ends were 10 bases for V and 4 bases for J; bases not matched to a gene: 16. CDR3 region: CAISPSDRGVPDTQYF. CDR3 sequence (DNA): TGTGCCATCTCCCCCTCCGACAGGGGCGTTCCAGATACGCAGTATTTT.

This chain joins TRBV7-2 and TRBJ2-3, with D uncertain. Trimming cost V 6 bases and J 5 bases, with 6 bases left between them. From germline, CDR1 is SGHTA and CDR2 FQGNSA. This CDR3 is 11 amino acids long. The CDR3 spells CASSIGDTQYF. Here the CDR3 DNA reads TGTGCCAGCAGTATAGGAGATACGCAGTATTTT.

The V gene is TRBV19, the J gene TRBJ1-5; D is unresolved. CDR3 length: 16 residues. Between the trimmed V and J ends, which lost 7 bases and 6 bases, there was a span of 22 bases. CDR1 is LNHDA and CDR2 is SQIVND in the germline V gene (reference sequence). Here the CDR3 reads CASTPSLDLRGQPQHF. As DNA, the CDR3 is TGTGCCAGTACCCCGTCCCTCGACCTTCGAGGTCAGCCCCAGCATTTT.

This clonotype was seen more than once but under ten times. The chain is built from TRBV6-1 and TRBJ1-6; the match to TRBD1 covers 9 bases. CDR3 length: 15 amino acids. V shed 5 bases, J shed 9 bases, and the junction held 8 bases outside the gene matches. Germline CDR1 is MNHNS and CDR2 is SASEGT. CDR3: CASSTSRDRVSPLHF. CDR3 coding DNA: TGTGCCAGCAGTACCAGCCGGGACAGGGTTTCACCCCTCCACTTT.

This clonotype has just a few counts. This sequence joins TRBV28 and TRBJ1-2; D is perhaps TRBD1 (5 bases). V was trimmed by 8 bases and J by 6 bases, leaving 13 bases between them. The CDR3 spans 12 residues. Germline V lookup: CDR1 MDHEN, CDR2 SYDVKM. CDR3 residues: CASRPGLDGYTF. The CDR3 DNA reads TGTGCCAGCCGTCCAGGGCTTGATGGCTACACCTTC.

This clonotype was detected a few times. J is TRBJ2-2 and V is TRBV20-1; 10 bases line up with TRBD2. This CDR3 comprises 16 residues. The V segment lost 2 bases and the J segment 3 bases; nucleotides outside the gene matches: 6. The germline V gene has CDR1 DFQATT and CDR2 SNEGSKA (reference sequence). The CDR3 sequence: CSARTSGMIHTGELFF. The CDR3 nucleotides read TGCAGTGCTAGAACTAGCGGGATGATACACACCGGGGAGCTGTTTTTT.

The CDR3 DNA is TGTGCCAGCAGGGAGGGTCGGGATTCACCCCTCCACTTT. It translates to CASREGRDSPLHF. V gene TRBV5-6 combines with J gene TRBJ1-6; no definite D call. Germline V gives CDR1 SGHDT, CDR2 YYEEEE. The CDR3 spans 13 residues. V lost 5 bases and J lost 8, with 11 bases in between.

This rearrangement joins TRBV6-1 to TRBJ1-6, with 8 bases aligning to TRBD1. After removal of 7 bases from V and 6 bases from J, the junction contained 11 bases not matched to a gene. This CDR3 comprises 16 residues. From germline, CDR1 is MNHNS and CDR2 SASEGT. The CDR3 region has the DNA TGTGCCAGCACCCGACAGGGGCTCATTGCTAATTCACCCCTCCACTTT. Amino acid sequence: CASTRQGLIANSPLHF.

CDR3 residues: CASAETEHGELFF. The CDR3, as DNA: TGTGCCAGCGCTGAAACAGAGCACGGGGAGCTGTTTTTT. This chain joins TRBV28 and TRBJ2-2; no clear D gene. The CDR3 has 13 amino acids. V was trimmed by 8 bases and J by 7 bases, leaving 14 bases between them. CDR1 MDHEN and CDR2 SYDVKM come from the germline V gene.

This rearrangement joins TRBV6-5 to TRBJ1-2; tentatively, D is TRBD1 (6 bases). The CDR3 loop spans 15 amino acids. Deletions cut 1 base from V and 2 bases from J, with 11 bases between. Germline assignment: CDR1 MNHEY and CDR2 SVGAGI. This CDR3 reads CASSYLTGTNYGYTF. The CDR3 nucleotides are TGTGCCAGCAGTTACTTAACAGGGACCAACTATGGCTACACCTTC.